This T cell receptor beta chain is drawn from a study of blood T cells in healthy people across ages. The CDR3 runs to 15 residues. Germline V gives CDR1 SNHLY, CDR2 FYNNEI. V was trimmed by 3 bases and J by 1 base, leaving 12 bases between them. This clonotype came up a few times. Its antigen is currently unknown. Together with a sample-barcoded 5' primer, a J-beta primer mix was included in a second PCR lasting about 6 to 12 cycles. TCRdb ran MiXCR on the 5' RACE reads and lists one entry per CDR3 protein. Of some 760,000 distinct CDR3 sequences listed, 20% to 25% are singletons. Overall study results and limits: Diversity was higher, and naive CD4+ cells more numerous, in long-lived donors than in aged donors. Because sorting was not performed, PBMCs prevented conclusive naive versus antigen-experienced comparison. Across the age range, TCR beta diversity per million T cells fell in a roughly linear way.

In addition, the sample was reused for a study of T cells of mothers and their children.

The J gene is TRBJ2-5, the V gene TRBV2; D gene ambiguous. The sample consisted of blood. The origin of this receptor is a boy under 18 in good health. Written as DNA, the CDR3 is TGTGCCAGCAGTGACGACGGCCAGCCCCAAGAGACCCAGTACTTC. This sequence encodes CASSDDGQPQETQYF. The complete variable domain, with remaining parts taken from reference TRBV2 and TRBJ2-5, reads EPEVTQTPSHQVTQMGQEVILRCVPISNHLYFYWYRQILGQKVEFLVSFYNNEISEKSEIFDDQFSVERPDGSNFTLKIRSTKLEDSAMYFCASSDDGQPQETQYFGPGTRLLVL.